This T cell receptor (beta chain) appears in the sequencing data of a study of T-cell memory formation after mild COVID-19 (dated by TCRdb to the early 2020s). Regarding the complete study: Most TCR sequence clusters were specific to one of the two donors. T-cell clones expanding and contracting after mild COVID-19 in a couple of donors were tracked by longitudinal TCRalpha and TCRbeta repertoire sequencing. Two young, previously healthy adult volunteers, one female and one male, were included in the cohort.

Ficoll-Paque density gradient centrifugation was the method used to isolate PBMCs. A remark on this clonotype: Its antigen remains unidentified. It has no much larger one-base neighbor in the sample; base qualities were not kept.

CDR1 and CDR2 (KGHSH, LQKENI) derive from the germline V gene. Deletion took 0 bases off V and 2 bases off J, with a span of 4 bases between the germline ends. The CDR3 runs 14 residues from the cysteine to the phenylalanine. Only the CDR3 region is kept as DNA, spanning 42 bases read in frame from base 1. Study-level results and caveats: Contracting CD4+ clones were located mainly in the CM and EM memory subsets, whereas CD8+ clones were found to be enriched in EMRA. The study included only a couple of mild cases, and larger cohorts that include severe cases with pre-infection samples were judged to be necessary. The detection of some responding clones in pre-infection memory suggests that pre-existing cross-reactive memory T cells joined the SARS-CoV-2 response. SARS-CoV-2 specificity of the second-wave clones peaking on day 37 was not confirmed. Clones contracting from day 15 to 85 had balanced CD4/CD8 phenotypes, while a second wave expanding from day 15 to 37 was biased towards CD4+.

For sequencing, an Illumina NovaSeq 6000 was employed. Using 5'RACE with constant-segment primers, TCRalpha and TCRbeta cDNA libraries were constructed, with sample barcodes and unique molecular identifiers added in the process. RNA was extracted from every sample with Trizol reagent. Libraries were amplified in two PCR steps, with a second sample barcode and Illumina TruSeq adapters added in the second step. Sequencing of libraries was performed on an Illumina NovaSeq with 2 x 150 bp paired-end reads. Per the authors' processing: With migec v1.2.7, reads were demultiplexed and then collapsed into UMI-guided consensus sequences. Using mixcr v2.1.11, UMI consensuses were aligned to TRA and TRB V and J templates and then assembled into clonotypes. A clonotype was counted as expanded or contracted only if both edgeR and NoisET called the change significant, with noise models trained on biological replicates. For edgeR calls, a false discovery rate-adjusted p below 0.01 and a log2 fold-change threshold of 1 were applied. As an exploratory analysis of dynamics, PCA with hierarchical clustering was applied to max-normalized trajectories of the 1000 most abundant clonotypes. Separately sequenced CD4+ and CD8+ repertoires were used to assign a CD4 or CD8 phenotype to each responding clone. TCRdb cleaned the public reads at Q25 with fastp, built clones with MiXCR and kept in-frame beta chains. Each CDR3 protein gets just one entry, which takes the most common genes and DNA from the rows behind it. It is TCRdb's table, rather than the study itself, that gives the V and J calls and clone size. For this sample the table gives more than 120,000 distinct CDR3 sequences, of which roughly 19% were detected only once. The ten most abundant clones make up around 2% of the sample.

Here the chain combines TRBV18 and TRBJ2-2, with the D gene not confidently named. This receptor was obtained from an adult woman who had mild COVID-19 (a few samples of this study predate the infection). The sample titles of this study are shuffled in the database, so cell type and time point are left out; the donor was told from shared clones. Input material: PBMCs or a T cell subset sorted from them (not recorded which). CDR3 region: CASSPPTNTGELFF. The base sequence is TGTGCCAGCTCACCACCCACAAACACCGGGGAGCTGTTTTTT.